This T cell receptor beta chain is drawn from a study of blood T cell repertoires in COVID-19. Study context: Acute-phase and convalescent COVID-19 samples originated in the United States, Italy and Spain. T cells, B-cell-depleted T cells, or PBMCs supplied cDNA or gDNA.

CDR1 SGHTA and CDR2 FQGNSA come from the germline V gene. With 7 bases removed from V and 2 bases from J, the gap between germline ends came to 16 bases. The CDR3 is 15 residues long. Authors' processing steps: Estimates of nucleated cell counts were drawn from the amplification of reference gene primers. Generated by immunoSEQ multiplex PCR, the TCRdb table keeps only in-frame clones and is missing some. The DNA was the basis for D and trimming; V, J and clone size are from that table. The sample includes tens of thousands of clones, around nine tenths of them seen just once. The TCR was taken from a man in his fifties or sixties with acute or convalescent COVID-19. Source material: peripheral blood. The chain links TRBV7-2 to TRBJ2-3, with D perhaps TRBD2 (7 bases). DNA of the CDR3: TGTGCCAGCATCCCATGGGGGGGGCTCACAGATACGCAGTATTTT. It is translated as CASIPWGGLTDTQYF.